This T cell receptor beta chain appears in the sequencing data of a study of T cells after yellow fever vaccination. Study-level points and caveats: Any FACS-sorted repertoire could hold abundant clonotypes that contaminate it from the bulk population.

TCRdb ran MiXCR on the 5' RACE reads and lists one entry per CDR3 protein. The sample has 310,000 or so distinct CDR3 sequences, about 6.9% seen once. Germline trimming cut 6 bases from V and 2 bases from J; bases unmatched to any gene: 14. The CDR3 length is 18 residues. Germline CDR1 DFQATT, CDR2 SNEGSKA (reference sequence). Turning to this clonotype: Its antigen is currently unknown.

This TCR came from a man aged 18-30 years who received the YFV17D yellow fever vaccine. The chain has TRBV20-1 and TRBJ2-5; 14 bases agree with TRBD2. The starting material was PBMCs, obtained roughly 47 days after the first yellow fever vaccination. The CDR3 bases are TGCAGTGCCCCGATAGCGGGGGGACTAGCGGGGGTGCAAGAGACCCAGTACTTC. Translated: CSAPIAGGLAGVQETQYF.